The 2 T cell receptor beta chains below were found in one sample sequenced in a study of tumor-infiltrating lymphocytes in primary liver carcinoma. Using a constant-region primer together with ProtoScript II reverse transcriptase, TCR beta cDNA was made from 500 ng of total RNA. The TCR beta library was amplified through three nested multiplex PCR rounds in a modified ARM-PCR procedure. The opening two PCR rounds, around 9 cycles each, paired TRBV1-TRBV30 forward primers with a C-beta reverse primer. TCRdb itself ran the multiplex PCR reads through MiXCR, one entry per CDR3 protein. Of roughly 100,000 distinct CDR3 sequences listed, about 63% are singletons. Scientists recovered RNA and DNA together from approximately 20-30 mg of unsorted bulk tissue. The sample taken for sequencing was liver tumor tissue from sampling region 2. The sample's subset: tumor region T2, inferior pole. The receptors originated from an older woman with primary liver carcinoma and hepatitis B virus infection.

A single count supports this clonotype. A read error may account for a junction end that differs from germline. This chain links TRBV7-3 with TRBJ2-1, with D possibly being TRBD2 (5 bases). Germline CDR1 is SGHTA and CDR2 is FQGTGA. The CDR3 is made up of 14 amino acids. The CDR3 loop is CASSLSGSYNKQFF. The DNA for the CDR3 is TGTGCCAGCAGCTTAAGCGGGTCCTACAATAAGCAGTTCTTC. Supplemented by reference TRBV7-3 and TRBJ2-1, the full variable domain reads GAGVSQTPSNKVTEKGKYVELRCDPISGHTALYWYRQSLGQGPEFLIYFQGTGAADDSGLPNDRFFAVRPEGSVSTLKIQRTERGDSAVYLCASSLSGSYNKQFFGPGTRLTVL.

Comment on this clonotype: A read error may explain this, as a much larger clone is one base away. This chain links TRBV5-1 with TRBJ2-7; TRBD2 might be the D (5 bases). This CDR3 has 13 residues. The V gene's germline CDR1 is SGHRS and CDR2 YFSETQ. In nucleotides, the CDR3 is TGCGCCAGCAGCCACGGACTTTCCTGCGAGCAGTACTTC. Its protein is CASSHGLSCEQYF.